This entry is about one T cell receptor (beta chain). This sample was taken from a study of blood T cell repertoires in COVID-19. As for the study in general: Both acute and convalescent COVID-19 samples were obtained from the United States, Italy and Spain.

Using immunoSEQ multiplex PCR, the repertoire was profiled, and TCRdb retains in-frame clones only, with some absent. The sample shows 200,000 to 250,000 clones, 70% to 90% of them seen only once. The CDR3 consists of 14 residues. Germline V CDR1 and CDR2: SGHRS, YFSETQ. Trimming pared 4 bases from V and 5 bases from J, leaving 15 bases between. This sequence was found in a woman aged 25 to 39 who had recovered from COVID-19. The chain carries TRBV5-1 and TRBJ2-5, with TRBD2 as a possible D gene (6 bases). The sample taken for sequencing was peripheral blood. CDR3 in amino acids: CASSPGLWAETQYF. CDR3 nucleotide sequence: TGCGCCAGCAGCCCGGGACTCTGGGCCGAGACCCAGTACTTC.